The 27 T cell receptor beta chains below come from one sample, sequenced in a study of T-cell memory formation after mild COVID-19. TCRdb ran MiXCR on the 5' RACE reads and lists one entry per CDR3 protein. Of some 210,000 distinct CDR3 sequences listed, around 25% are singletons. The sequenced sample was PBMCs or a T cell subset sorted from them (not recorded which). The receptor source for this set is an adult woman who had mild COVID-19 (a few samples of this study predate the infection). Cell type and time point are not known.

This clonotype has a handful of counts. The chain is built from TRBV20-1 and TRBJ2-7, with 12 bases matching TRBD1. Germline V gene lookup returns CDR1 DFQATT and CDR2 SNEGSKA (reference sequence). The CDR3 covers 15 residues. Trimming took 6 bases from V and 3 from J; bases not matched to a gene: 9. The CDR3 loop reads CSAPGTGGFFYEQYF. CDR3 nucleotide sequence: TGCAGTGCGCCCGGGACAGGGGGCTTCTTCTACGAGCAGTACTTC.

The chain links TRBV5-1 to TRBJ1-2; D is unclear. The CDR3 consists of 12 residues. V lost 0 bases and J lost 7, with 7 bases in between. The germline V gene has CDR1 SGHRS and CDR2 YFSETQ. The CDR3, as DNA: TGCGCCAGCAGCTTGGAAGGGCTTGGCTACACCTTC. The encoded protein is CASSLEGLGYTF.

V is TRBV7-9 and J is TRBJ1-3; the D is unclear. There are 15 residues in the CDR3. V gave up 5 bases and J gave up 0 bases, with 11 bases separating them. Germline-derived CDR1 and CDR2 are SEHNR and FQNEAQ (reference sequence). The CDR3 reads CASSQLGVSGNTIYF. In DNA form, the CDR3 reads TGTGCCAGCAGCCAACTCGGAGTCTCTGGAAACACCATATATTTT.

The V and J genes are TRBV21-1 and TRBJ1-1. TRBV21-1 counts as a pseudogene. The CDR3 has 15 residues. The CDR3 nucleotides read TGTGCCAGCAGCAAAGGGTACATATTGCGCGCTGAAGCTTTCTTT. Translated: CASSKGYILRAEAFF.

The J gene is TRBJ1-1, the V gene TRBV7-2; D gene uncertain. Germline values: CDR1 SGHTA, CDR2 FQGNSA. The CDR3 has 13 residues. Trimming took 6 bases from V and 4 from J, leaving 12 bases between them. DNA of the CDR3: TGTGCCAGCAGGTTGGCCCTGAGCACTGAAGCTTTCTTT. As protein: CASRLALSTEAFF. Full variable domain (rest looked up from reference TRBV7-2 and TRBJ1-1): GAGVSQSPSNKVTEKGKDVELRCDPISGHTALYWYRQSLGQGLEFLIYFQGNSAPDKSGLPSDRFSAERTGGSVSTLTIQRTQQEDSAVYLCASRLALSTEAFFGQGTRLTVV.

The sample holds many counts of this clonotype. The genes are TRBV7-8 and TRBJ1-2, with D hard to call. The CDR3 extends over 16 amino acids. CDR1 is SGHVS and CDR2 is FQNEAQ in the germline V gene. V was cut by 2 bases and J by 6 bases, with 19 bases left in between. CDR3 residues: CASSLISRGSGDGYTF. The CDR3, as DNA: TGTGCCAGCAGCTTAATATCTAGAGGGTCGGGTGATGGCTACACCTTC.

The gene calls are TRBV7-2 and TRBJ1-6, with a weak D call TRBD1 (6 bases). The CDR3 totals 16 residues. The germline V and J ends were trimmed by 5 bases and 6 bases, with 17 bases remaining between them. Germline values: CDR1 SGHTA, CDR2 FQGNSA. Here the CDR3 reads CASSQAGTRGNSPLHF. In DNA, the CDR3 is TGTGCCAGCAGCCAGGCCGGGACAAGGGGTAATTCACCCCTCCACTTT.

The chain uses TRBV20-1 and TRBJ2-2, with D tentatively TRBD2 (5 bases). Trimming took 1 base from V and 4 from J, leaving 16 bases between them. Germline assignment: CDR1 DFQATT and CDR2 SNEGSKA (reference sequence). The CDR3 spans 16 residues. CDR3 sequence (DNA): TGCAGTGCTAGAGGGGAGATGGGCGCCTTCACCGGGGAGCTGTTTTTT. It encodes CSARGEMGAFTGELFF.

This clonotype was counted only a few times. The V and J genes are TRBV4-3 and TRBJ2-5; 8 positions agree with TRBD1. Trimming took 0 bases from V and 4 from J; bases not matched to a gene: 4. CDR3 length equals 15 residues. Germline V gene data show CDR1 as LGHNA and CDR2 as YSLEER. This CDR3 reads CASSQDQGAPETQYF. The CDR3 DNA reads as TGCGCCAGCAGCCAAGATCAGGGGGCTCCAGAGACCCAGTACTTC.

The chain uses TRBV4-1 and TRBJ1-5, with 10 bases aligning to TRBD1. The CDR3 extends over 16 amino acids. The ends lost 4 bases at V and 0 bases at J; junction bases unmatched: 3. Germline V lookup: CDR1 MGHRA, CDR2 YSYEKL. The CDR3 DNA is TGCGCCAGCAGCCTAGGACAGGGGGATAGCAATCAGCCCCAGCATTTT. Protein product: CASSLGQGDSNQPQHF.

The table lists this clonotype with a few counts. This chain links TRBV5-6 with TRBJ1-2, with a tentative D call TRBD1 (6 bases). V was shortened by 4 bases and J by 4 bases, with 20 bases between the two germline ends. The CDR3 has 16 residues. Germline CDR1 is SGHDT and CDR2 is YYEEEE. In DNA, the CDR3 is TGTGCCAGCAGCCATCGGGGGGCGTCGGTTGTCTATGGCTACACCTTC. Translation gives CASSHRGASVVYGYTF.

J is TRBJ1-3 and V is TRBV7-6; 7 bases align to TRBD1. Germline V gene lookup returns CDR1 SGHVS and CDR2 FNYEAQ. The CDR3 has 18 amino acids. With 5 bases clipped from V and 0 bases from J, the junction kept 13 bases outside the gene matches. This CDR3 reads CASSKLQGRGSSGNTIYF. The CDR3 nucleotides read TGTGCCAGCAGCAAATTACAGGGGCGGGGAAGCTCTGGAAACACCATATATTTT.

The J gene is TRBJ2-7, the V gene TRBV28; 11 bases line up with TRBD1. J gave up 7 bases and V 3 bases, and 8 bases lay outside the gene matches. There are 15 residues in the CDR3. Germline V CDR1 and CDR2: MDHEN, SYDVKM. The CDR3 DNA follows: TGTGCCAGCAGTTTTCCCGGACAGGGGGCGCGAGAGCAGTACTTC. Translating gives CASSFPGQGAREQYF.

This clonotype was found a few times. The V gene is TRBV19, the J gene TRBJ2-7; maybe TRBD2 (5 bases). CDR1 is LNHDA, CDR2 SQIVND, per germline (reference sequence). V shed 5 bases and J shed 5 bases, with 22 bases lying between them. The CDR3 runs to 16 residues. The CDR3 DNA reads as TGTGCCAGTAGTCATAGGGCGGACTTCACGGGTCACGAGCAGTACTTC. It yields the protein CASSHRADFTGHEQYF.

In regard to this clonotype: The germline gene is not matched at one end of the junction; a read error may be the cause. V is TRBV12-3 or TRBV12-4 and J is TRBJ2-5; perhaps TRBD1 as D (6 bases). The CDR3 totals 15 residues. CDR3 in amino acids: CASSLGGQGPETQCF. CDR3 sequence (DNA): TGTGCCAGCAGTTTAGGAGGCCAGGGGCCAGAGACCCAGTGCTTC.

This sequence joins TRBV11-2 and TRBJ2-2; 9 positions match TRBD1. This CDR3 has 15 amino acids. V shed 2 bases, J shed 6 bases, and the junction held 4 bases outside the gene matches. Germline V gene lookup returns CDR1 SGHAT and CDR2 FQNNGV. The CDR3 loop is CASSLYRGQSGELFF. CDR3 nucleotide sequence: TGTGCCAGCAGCTTATACAGGGGGCAGTCCGGGGAGCTGTTTTTT.

The chain couples TRBV20-1 to TRBJ2-3, with 11 nucleotides matching TRBD2. Germline lookup yields CDR1 DFQATT and CDR2 SNEGSKA (reference sequence). The V segment lost 2 bases and the J segment 1 base; nucleotides outside the gene matches: 8. The CDR3 is 17 residues long. The CDR3 loop reads CSARRGSGGAGTDTQYF. In DNA form, the CDR3 reads TGCAGTGCTAGACGGGGTAGCGGGGGGGCAGGCACAGATACGCAGTATTTT.

The V gene is TRBV12-3 or TRBV12-4, the J gene TRBJ2-1; 10 bases align to TRBD2. The CDR3 sequence is 14 residues long. V lost 6 bases and J lost 8; bases outside the gene matches: 7. The CDR3 loop reads CASRISGGLDEQFF. In DNA form, the CDR3 reads TGTGCCAGCAGGATTAGCGGGGGGCTAGATGAGCAGTTCTTC.

This clonotype was picked up a small number of times. This rearrangement joins TRBV6-5 to TRBJ1-5; 10 positions match TRBD1. Unmatched junction bases numbered 6, after V lost 6 bases and J lost 4 bases. CDR1 MNHEY and CDR2 SVGAGI come from the germline V gene. CDR3 length equals 15 residues. The CDR3, as DNA: TGTGCCAGCAGCTTGGACAGGGGGAGGAATCAGCCCCAGCATTTT. Amino acids: CASSLDRGRNQPQHF.

The J gene is TRBJ2-7, the V gene TRBV3-1, with D possibly matching TRBD1 (6 bases). The germline CDR1 and CDR2 sequences are LGHDT and YNNKEL (reference sequence). This CDR3 is built from 14 residues. V was trimmed by 1 base and J by 3 bases, leaving 10 bases between them. The CDR3 nucleotides are TGTGCCAGCAGCCAAGTGGACAGCAGCTACGAGCAGTACTTC. This translates into CASSQVDSSYEQYF.

The chain links TRBV7-2 to TRBJ1-1; 10 bases align to TRBD1. V lost 2 bases, J lost 7 bases, and 7 bases stayed unmatched. Germline CDR1 reads SGHTA; CDR2 reads FQGNSA. CDR3 length: 15 amino acids. The CDR3 region is CASSLQTGGAGEAFF. The CDR3, as DNA: TGTGCCAGCAGCTTACAGACAGGGGGCGCGGGTGAAGCTTTCTTT.

This sequence joins TRBV5-1 and TRBJ1-2; 8 bases are shared with TRBD1. The CDR3 totals 15 residues. V was clipped by 4 bases and J by 7 bases; unmatched bases: 12. Germline CDR1 is SGHRS and CDR2 is YFSETQ. The DNA for the CDR3 is TGCGCCAGCAGCACCCCCGGACAGGGCAAGGTTGGCTACACCTTC. This translates into CASSTPGQGKVGYTF.

This clonotype is deemed medium-sized. The V call is TRBV20-1, the J call TRBJ2-2; TRBD1 or TRBD2 may be the D gene (5 bases each). The ends were cut back, 0 bases at V and 7 bases at J, with 12 bases in the middle. This CDR3 is built from 14 residues. Germline loops: CDR1 DFQATT, CDR2 SNEGSKA (reference sequence). CDR3 sequence (DNA): TGCAGTGCTAGAGATGGCAGGGAGAACGGGGAGCTGTTTTTT. This encodes CSARDGRENGELFF.

The chain uses TRBV11-2 and TRBJ1-1; a possible D gene is TRBD1 (5 bases). Germline values: CDR1 SGHAT, CDR2 FQNNGV. The CDR3 covers 13 residues. V shed 0 bases and J shed 10 bases, with 12 bases lying between them. The CDR3 region is CASSLEGGGRAFF. The CDR3 nucleotides are TGTGCCAGCAGCTTAGAGGGCGGGGGGAGAGCTTTCTTT.

This clonotype was seen repeatedly, ten times or more. This chain connects TRBV4-3 to TRBJ2-7, with TRBD2 identical over 9 bases. J was trimmed by 6 bases and V by 4 bases; bases with no gene match: 16. Germline values: CDR1 LGHNA, CDR2 YSLEER. The CDR3 is 17 residues long. The CDR3 loop reads CASSRPGQREEGCEQYF. For the CDR3, the DNA is TGCGCCAGCAGCCGCCCCGGCCAGCGGGAGGAGGGTTGCGAGCAGTACTTC.

This clonotype showed up just a few times. The rearrangement links TRBV7-8 to TRBJ2-5; tentatively, D is TRBD2 (6 bases). This CDR3 contains 12 residues. Trimming shortened V by 3 bases and J by 10 bases, and 12 bases separated the two germline ends. Per germline, CDR1 SGHVS and CDR2 FQNEAQ. The CDR3 DNA reads TGTGCCAGCAGCTTCGCGGGGTATATCCAGTACTTC. Translating gives CASSFAGYIQYF.

The genes are TRBV15 and TRBJ2-7, with 9 positions matching TRBD2. V lost 3 bases to trimming and J lost 3 bases; unmatched junction nucleotides: 6. CDR3 size: 15 residues. Per germline, CDR1 LNHNV and CDR2 YYDKDF (reference sequence). CDR3 protein: CATSRRGGNLYEQYF. The CDR3 DNA sequence: TGTGCCACCAGCAGGCGGGGGGGAAATCTCTACGAGCAGTACTTC.